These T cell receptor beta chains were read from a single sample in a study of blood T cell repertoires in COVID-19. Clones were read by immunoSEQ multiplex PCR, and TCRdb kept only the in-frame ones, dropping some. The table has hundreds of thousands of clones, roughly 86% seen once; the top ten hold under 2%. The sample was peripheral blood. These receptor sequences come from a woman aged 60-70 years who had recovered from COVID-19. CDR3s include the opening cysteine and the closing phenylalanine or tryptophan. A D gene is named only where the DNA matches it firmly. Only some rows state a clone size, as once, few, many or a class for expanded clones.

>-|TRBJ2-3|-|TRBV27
TGTGCCAGCAGTTTATCGCTGGGGGGACGGGGCACAGATACGCAGTATTTT
CASSLSLGGRGTDTQYF
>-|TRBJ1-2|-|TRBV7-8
TGTGCCAGCAGCTTAGCTGACGGGACTGCCCTTTTAGCTAACTATGGCTACACCTTC
CASSLADGTALLANYGYTF
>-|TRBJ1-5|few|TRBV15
TGTGCCACCAGCAGAGATCGACTTGGTTTTGAGCCCCAGCATTTT
CATSRDRLGFEPQHF
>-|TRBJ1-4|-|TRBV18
TGTGCCAGCCGCCTGGAGGCAACTAATGAAAAACTGTTTTTT
CASRLEATNEKLFF
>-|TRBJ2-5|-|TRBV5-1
TGCGCCAGCAGCTTGCGGGACACTCAAGAGACCCAGTACTTC
CASSLRDTQETQYF
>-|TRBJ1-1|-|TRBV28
TGTGCCAGCAGTTTAAGGACATGGACGAACACTGAAGCTTTCTTT
CASSLRTWTNTEAFF
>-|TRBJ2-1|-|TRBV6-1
TGTGCCAGCAGTGAATTCGGGTTAGAGTTGAGTCGGGAGCAGTTCTTC
CASSEFGLELSREQFF
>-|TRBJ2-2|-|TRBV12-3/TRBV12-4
TGTGCCAGCGGGGGCCCCGCCGGGGAGCTGTTTTTT
CASGGPAGELFF
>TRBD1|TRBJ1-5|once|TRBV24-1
TGTGCCACCGGACAGGGGTGGGGCAATCAGCCCCAGCATTTT
CATGQGWGNQPQHF
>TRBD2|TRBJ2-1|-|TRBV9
TGTGCCAGCAGCTCCTCCTCAACGGGACTAGCGGGACTTAATGAGCAGTTCTTC
CASSSSSTGLAGLNEQFF
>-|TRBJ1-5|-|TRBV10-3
TGTGCCATCAGTGGGACAGATTTTCAGCCCCAGCATTTT
CAISGTDFQPQHF
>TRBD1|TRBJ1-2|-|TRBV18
TGTGCCAGCTCACCACGACAGGGGATTAACTATGGCTACACCTTC
CASSPRQGINYGYTF
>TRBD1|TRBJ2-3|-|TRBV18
TGTGCCAGCTCACCGGGACAGGGATTAGGAGATACGCAGTATTTT
CASSPGQGLGDTQYF
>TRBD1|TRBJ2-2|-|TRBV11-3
TGTGCCAGCAGCTTAAGCGACAGGGGTGCCGGGGAGCTGTTTTTT
CASSLSDRGAGELFF
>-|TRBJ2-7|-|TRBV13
TGTGCCAGCCTACCACGTACGGGGGGCGAATCCCCCGAGCAGTACTTC
CASLPRTGGESPEQYF